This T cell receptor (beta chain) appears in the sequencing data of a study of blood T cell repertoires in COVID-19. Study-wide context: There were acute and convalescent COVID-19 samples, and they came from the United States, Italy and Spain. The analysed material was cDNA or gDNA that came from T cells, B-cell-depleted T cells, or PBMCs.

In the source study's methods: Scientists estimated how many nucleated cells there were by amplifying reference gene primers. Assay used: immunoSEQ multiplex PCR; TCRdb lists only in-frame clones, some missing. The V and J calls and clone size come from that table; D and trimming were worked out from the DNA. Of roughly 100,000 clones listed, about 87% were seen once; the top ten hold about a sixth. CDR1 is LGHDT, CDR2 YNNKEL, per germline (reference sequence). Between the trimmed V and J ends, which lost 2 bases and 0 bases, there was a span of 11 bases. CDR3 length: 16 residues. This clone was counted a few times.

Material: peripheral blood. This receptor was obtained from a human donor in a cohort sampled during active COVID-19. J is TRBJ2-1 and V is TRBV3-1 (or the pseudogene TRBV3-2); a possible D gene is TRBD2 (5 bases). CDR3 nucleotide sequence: TGTGCCAGCAGCCAACAGGAGCGGTTCTCCTACAATGAGCAGTTCTTC. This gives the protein CASSQQERFSYNEQFF.